The present entry profiles one T cell receptor beta chain with its context. Assay: immunoSEQ multiplex PCR; the TCRdb copy retains only in-frame clones and omits some. The sample carries some 190,000 clones, around 94% recorded once. The data originate from a study of T cell responses to AZD1222 COVID-19 vaccine. The CDR3 has 13 amino acids. In germline, CDR1 is SGHKS, CDR2 YYEKEE (reference sequence). Between the trimmed V and J ends, which lost 4 bases and 2 bases, there was a span of 10 bases. This TCR was recovered from an adult who received the MenACWY meningococcal vaccine as a control. The V call is TRBV5-5, the J call TRBJ2-7; D not certain. The source was peripheral blood, collected 28 days after the second dose of the MenACWY control vaccine. The CDR3 sequence is CASSEDRAYEQYF. In DNA, the CDR3 is TGTGCCAGCAGCGAGGACCGAGCCTACGAGCAGTACTTC.